A selection of T cell receptor beta chains follows, all from one sample in a study of neoadjuvant anti-PD-1 for oral cavity cancer. Method: immunoSEQ multiplex PCR; TCRdb's copy keeps in-frame clones and lacks some. The table includes roughly 25,000 clones, roughly 30% detected once. Here the sequenced sample was tumor tissue, taken after nivolumab (anti-PD-1) treatment. These receptor sequences come from a person aged 35-80 years with oral cavity squamous cell carcinoma. Both conserved end residues are trimmed from each CDR3.

V gene	CDR3 protein
TRBV10-2	ASSAEFPYEQY
TRBV2	ASSFSGAPSYEQY
TRBV30	AWSRASSNQPQH
TRBV7-9	ASSYNSNYGYT
TRBV7-3	ASSWTDYGYT
TRBV27	ASSLMSREGYT
TRBV29-1	SVWTVPYEQY
TRBV25-1	ASTSGQGSSEQY
TRBV7-3	ASSSVSSPLH
TRBV30	ACDRDSNQPQH
TRBV4-2	ASSQEVRGGRELF
TRBV14	ASSQVQAGGGYT
TRBV5-1	ASSFPEREGSSQYEQY
TRBV7-3	ASSFDDRSYNEQF
TRBV7-9	ASSRGPGYT
TRBV5-6	ASSLGQVDSPLH
TRBV18	ASSPRQVENYGYT
TRBV5-1	ASSLGGLAGAGETQY
TRBV5-4	ASSLEEGGDEQY
TRBV28	ASSLAGGGSGELF
TRBV18	ASSLGVTEAF
TRBV7-3	ASSAPGTWNTEAF
TRBV2	ATGHPYEQY
TRBV4-1	ASSHKIGLADTGELF
TRBV6-5	ASSLTGAGANVLT
TRBV7-3	ASSLGTGNGYT
TRBV5-6	ASSGDRRDWGKLGYT
TRBV6-5	ASSSGTGFPYEQY
TRBV18	ASSPGGLGNQPQH
TRBV10-3	AITEGHASGEQF
TRBV5-5	ASSLALGGLVFDEQY
TRBV7-9	ASSETGGRLDEQF
TRBV2	ASRMGNNQPQH
TRBV9	ASSVRGLAVGGELF
TRBV5-6	ASSFLAGRSGYT
TRBV4-1	ASSQGGTGPFYGYT
TRBV6-5	ASSSIRDGYT
TRBV6-5	ASCPGAEAYNEQF
TRBV5-6	ASSLGRDQETQY
TRBV7-3	ASSSQGREQF
TRBV11-2	ASSSTSGRGPYEQY
TRBV10-2	ASRDHRTSNQPQH
TRBV7-8	ASSPSRGWGNTIY
TRBV18	ASSRTSDLSYEQY
TRBV18	ASSPTSRTDYGYT
TRBV4-1	ASSLGGLYEQY
TRBV19	ASSISGGRADTGELF
TRBV6-6	ASRPGQSGYT
TRBV2	ASSVQGLAGAGTADTQY
TRBV7-2	ASSLGGSQPQH
TRBV7-9	ASSLKGGSYNEQF
TRBV11-3	ASSLGSWVREQY
TRBV27	ASSTRTSGRAPLSYEQY